This T cell receptor (beta chain) is from a study of OX40 agonist ivuxolimab in advanced cancers. Study background: The dose-escalation group included hepatocellular carcinoma, melanoma, renal cell carcinoma and head and neck cancer.

TCRdb's copy holds only in-frame clones and misses some; the assay was immunoSEQ multiplex PCR. The sample lists about 36,000 clones, around 77% seen once, with 21% in the top ten. The CDR3 totals 16 residues. Losses at the gene ends were 3 bases for V and 0 bases for J; bases not matched to a gene: 7. Germline V gene data show CDR1 as MNHNY and CDR2 as SVGAGI (reference sequence). This clonotype was obtained from an adult with an advanced solid tumor such as melanoma, head and neck, liver or kidney cancer. This chain links TRBV6-6 with TRBJ1-1; 7 bases match TRBD1. The sample consisted of CD4+ or CD8+ T cells sorted from blood, taken in a trial of the OX40 agonist ivuxolimab. For the CDR3, the DNA is TGTGCCAGCAGTTATTTTAGACAGGGCCTGAACACTGAAGCTTTCTTT. Encoded protein: CASSYFRQGLNTEAFF.